Detailed here is one T cell receptor (beta chain). Many counts were recorded for this clonotype. Its antigen remains undetermined. The input lacks base qualities; no much larger clone sits a single base away. This was a case-control study nested in a cohort of healthcare workers in London, UK, who had nasopharyngeal swab PCR tests and blood samples taken every week. Healthcare workers were recruited during the week of the UK lockdown, between 23 and 31 March 2020, and followed weekly for up to about 15 weeks. V sheds 0 bases and J sheds 11 bases, leaving 7 bases between their ends. For CDR1 and CDR2, the germline V gene lists MNHEY and SVGEGT. Inclusive of the bounding cysteine and phenylalanine, the CDR3 is 11 residues long. Only the CDR3 portion is preserved as DNA: 33 bases, with reading frame beginning at the first base. The library came from 5' RACE. Instrument on record: NextSeq 500. To correct for sequencing error and PCR bias, the TCR library protocol tagged individual cDNA molecules with unique molecular identifiers. Both TCR alpha and beta chains were sequenced, and tight co-correlation was observed between alpha and beta sequence abundances in each sample. For the original study's pipeline: Decombinator V4 was used to perform V gene, J gene and CDR3 annotation of TCR sequences. Expanded TCRs were defined as changing significantly between any two time points under a Poisson model with p below 0.0001. TCR abundances were normalised to the total number of TCRs sequenced in each sample and reported as counts per million. MAIT TCRs were defined by TRAV1-2 paired with TRAJ12, TRAJ20 or TRAJ33, and iNKT TCRs by TRAV10 paired with TRAJ18. VDJdb, accessed 1 November 2021, was searched for CMV, EBV and SARS-CoV-2 annotated TCRs, with TCRs annotated for multiple antigens excluded. TCRdb passed the public sequencing reads through fastp at Q25 and MiXCR, retaining productive beta sequences. Every distinct CDR3 protein forms one entry, paired with its most common genes and DNA. TCRdb, rather than the study authors, made the V and J calls. Across this sample there are tens of thousands of distinct CDR3 sequences, with over 9.5% seen only once. Roughly 6% of the sample goes to the ten largest clones.

The sample comes from a study of early T cells in non-severe SARS-CoV-2 infection (TCRdb year 2021). For the wider study: Bulk RNA from unsorted whole blood was used for TCR sequencing, so alpha and beta chains could not be paired.

Beyond this particular receptor, the publication reports: VDJdb matching was skewed toward anti-spike CD8 responses and likely underestimated virus-specific expansions, missing private and CD4 specificities.

The TCR comes from an adult who was a healthcare worker with PCR-confirmed SARS-CoV-2 infection or an uninfected control (not recorded which). This specimen was whole blood, taken at baseline. This chain joins TRBV6-2 or TRBV6-3 to TRBJ1-1, with the D segment identity uncertain. The DNA sequence reads TGTGCCAGCAGTTACTCGAGTAACGCTTTCTTT. Its protein reads: CASSYSSNAFF.